This TCR beta chain originates from a study of cytomegalovirus exposure and HLA in healthy donors. Trimming took 5 bases from V and 4 from J; bases not matched to a gene: 9. From germline, CDR1 is SGHAT and CDR2 FQNNGV. The CDR3 loop spans 15 amino acids. Of note for this clone: What it recognizes is unknown.

The PCR had 60 Vbeta and 13 Jbeta primers. TCRdb's copy holds only in-frame clones and misses some; the assay was immunoSEQ multiplex PCR. The table includes over 95,000 clones, 65% to 85% detected once. Points from the study as a whole: About 87% or about 30% of the time was how often most TCR beta V segments were productive, according to an earlier analysis.

The sequenced sample was PBMCs. This receptor was obtained from a man between 40 and 49 years old in good health and CMV-seronegative. The genes are TRBV11-2 and TRBJ2-5, with 8 nucleotides matching TRBD2. CDR3 nucleotides: TGTGCCAGCAGCCTCATAACGGGGGGGGTAGAGACCCAGTACTTC. Translating it yields CASSLITGGVETQYF.